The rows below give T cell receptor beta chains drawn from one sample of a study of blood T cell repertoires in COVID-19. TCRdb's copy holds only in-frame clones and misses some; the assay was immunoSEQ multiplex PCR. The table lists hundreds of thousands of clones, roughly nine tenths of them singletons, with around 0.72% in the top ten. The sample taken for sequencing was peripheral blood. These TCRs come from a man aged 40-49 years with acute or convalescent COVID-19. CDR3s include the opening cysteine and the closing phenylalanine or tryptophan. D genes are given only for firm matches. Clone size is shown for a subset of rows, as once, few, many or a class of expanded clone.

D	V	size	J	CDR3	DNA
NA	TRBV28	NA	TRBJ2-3	CASSPAGAGNAGTQYF	TGTGCCAGCAGTCCAGCCGGGGCGGGAAATGCAGGTACGCAGTATTTT
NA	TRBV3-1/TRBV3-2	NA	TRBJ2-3	CASSLETSTDTQYF	TGTGCCAGCAGCCTTGAGACAAGCACAGATACGCAGTATTTT
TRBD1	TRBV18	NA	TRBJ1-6	CASSPGQGLSPLHF	TGTGCCAGCTCACCGGGACAGGGATTATCACCCCTCCACTTT
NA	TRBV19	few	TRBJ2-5	CASTSNQETQYF	TGTGCCAGTACTAGCAACCAAGAGACCCAGTACTTC
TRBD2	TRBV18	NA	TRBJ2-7	CASSPVAGSSYEQYF	TGTGCCAGCTCACCCGTAGCGGGTAGCTCCTACGAGCAGTACTTC
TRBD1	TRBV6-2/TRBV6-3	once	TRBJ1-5	CASSTDLRGRAQPQHF	TGTGCCAGCAGTACCGACCTTAGGGGGCGCGCTCAGCCCCAGCATTTT
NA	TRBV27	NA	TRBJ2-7	CASSLSSPYEQYF	TGTGCCAGCAGTTTATCGAGCCCCTACGAGCAGTACTTC
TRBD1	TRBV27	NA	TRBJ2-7	CASSFTGDEQYF	TGTGCCAGCAGCTTCACAGGGGACGAGCAGTACTTC
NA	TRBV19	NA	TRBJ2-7	CASSFKSLGAYEQYF	TGTGCCAGTAGTTTCAAGTCCCTAGGGGCCTACGAGCAGTACTTC
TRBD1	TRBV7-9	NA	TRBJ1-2	CASSFRGLEGYTF	TGTGCCAGCAGCTTCAGGGGGCTCGAGGGCTACACCTTC
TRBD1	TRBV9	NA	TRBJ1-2	CASSVGTGGYGYTF	TGTGCCAGCAGCGTAGGGACAGGGGGCTATGGCTACACCTTC
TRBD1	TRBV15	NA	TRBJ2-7	CATRRPGTGNGEQYF	TGTGCCACCAGAAGGCCTGGGACAGGGAATGGCGAGCAGTACTTC
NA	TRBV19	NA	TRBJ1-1	CASTPQGQGTEAFF	TGTGCCAGTACCCCTCAGGGGCAAGGAACTGAAGCTTTCTTT
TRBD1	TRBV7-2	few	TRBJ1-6	CASRQGGLSSPLHF	TGTGCCTCCCGACAGGGGGGTTTGTCTTCACCCCTCCACTTT
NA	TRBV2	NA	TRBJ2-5	CASSLDSFKETQYF	TGTGCCAGCTCTCTCGACTCGTTCAAAGAGACCCAGTACTTC
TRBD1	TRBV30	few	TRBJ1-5	CAWSKGTGVRQPQHF	TGTGCCTGGAGTAAGGGGACAGGGGTACGTCAGCCCCAGCATTTT
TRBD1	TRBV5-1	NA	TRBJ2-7	CASSMGQGSYEQYF	TGCGCCAGCAGCATGGGACAGGGCTCCTACGAGCAGTACTTC
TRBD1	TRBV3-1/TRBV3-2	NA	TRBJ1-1	CASSLQGAGTEAFF	TGTGCCAGCAGCCTACAGGGGGCTGGGACTGAAGCTTTCTTT
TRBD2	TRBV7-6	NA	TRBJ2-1	CASSLVSPSGNEQFF	TGTGCCAGCAGCTTAGTTAGTCCTAGCGGGAATGAGCAGTTCTTC
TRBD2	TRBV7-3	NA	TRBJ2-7	CASSLIGPAGDHEQYF	TGTGCCAGCAGCTTAATTGGGCCAGCGGGAGATCACGAGCAGTACTTC
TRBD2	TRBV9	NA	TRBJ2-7	CASSGTGLVVGGEQYF	TGTGCCAGCAGCGGGACGGGACTAGTGGTTGGTGGGGAGCAGTACTTC
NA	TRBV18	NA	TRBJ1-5	CASSPTGDPSNQPQHF	TGTGCCAGCTCACCAACGGGGGACCCTAGCAATCAGCCCCAGCATTTT
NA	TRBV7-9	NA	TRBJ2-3	CASSIVGGTDTQYF	TGTGCCAGCAGCATAGTAGGGGGCACAGATACGCAGTATTTT
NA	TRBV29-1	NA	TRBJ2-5	CSVEGGPQETQYF	TGCAGCGTTGAAGGGGGCCCCCAAGAGACCCAGTACTTC
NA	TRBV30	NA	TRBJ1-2	CAWSVLWRGADGYTF	TGTGCCTGGAGTGTACTTTGGCGGGGGGCGGATGGCTACACCTTC
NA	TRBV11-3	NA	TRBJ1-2	CASSPPGDYGYTF	TGTGCCAGCAGCCCCCCCGGGGACTATGGCTACACCTTC
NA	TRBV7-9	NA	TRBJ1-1	CATEGDRGAFF	TGTGCCACCGAAGGGGATCGCGGAGCTTTCTTT
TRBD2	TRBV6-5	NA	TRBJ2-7	CASSQTSGIDEQYF	TGTGCCAGCAGTCAGACTAGCGGGATCGACGAGCAGTACTTC
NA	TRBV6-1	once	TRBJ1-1	CASSETGGNTEAFF	TGTGCCAGCAGTGAGACAGGCGGAAACACTGAAGCTTTCTTT
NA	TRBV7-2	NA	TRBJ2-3	CASSLDGGSTDTQYF	TGTGCCAGCAGCTTAGATGGCGGTAGCACAGATACGCAGTATTTT
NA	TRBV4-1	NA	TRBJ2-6	CASSRERSGANVLTF	TGCGCCAGCAGCCGGGAGAGGTCTGGGGCCAACGTCCTGACTTTC
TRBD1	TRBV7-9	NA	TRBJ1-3	CASSGTGVGNTIYF	TGTGCCAGCAGCGGTACAGGGGTAGGAAACACCATATATTTT
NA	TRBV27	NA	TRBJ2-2	CASSIPGKGTYTGELFF	TGTGCCAGCAGTATACCCGGGAAGGGAACTTACACCGGGGAGCTGTTTTTT
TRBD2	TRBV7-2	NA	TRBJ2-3	CASSFLGLAVASTDTQYF	TGTGCCAGCAGCTTTCTAGGGCTAGCGGTTGCTAGCACAGATACGCAGTATTTT
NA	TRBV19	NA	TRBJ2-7	CASHPRDSPEQYF	TGTGCCAGTCACCCCCGGGACTCACCCGAGCAGTACTTC
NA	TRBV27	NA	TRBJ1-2	CASSTLTGSYGYTF	TGTGCCAGCAGCACCCTCACAGGTTCCTATGGCTACACCTTC
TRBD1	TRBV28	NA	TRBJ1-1	CASSLPTGGGTEAFF	TGTGCCAGCTCCCTCCCGACAGGGGGAGGAACTGAAGCTTTCTTT
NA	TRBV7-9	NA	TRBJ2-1	CASSLEAGWDEQFF	TGTGCCAGCAGCTTAGAAGCAGGGTGGGATGAGCAGTTCTTC